The present entry profiles one T cell receptor (beta chain) with its context. This entry is derived from a study of blood T cell repertoires in COVID-19. The repertoire was sequenced with immunoSEQ multiplex PCR; TCRdb's copy has only in-frame clones and lacks some. The table shows 95,000 to 150,000 clones, with approximately 70% occurring only once. Germline V gives CDR1 SGHAT, CDR2 FQNNGV. This CDR3 has 16 amino acids. V gave up 2 bases and J gave up 0 bases, with 8 bases separating them. The sequence was obtained from a human donor with acute or convalescent COVID-19. The donor label of this sample is uncertain. This chain links TRBV11-2 with TRBJ2-6; no clear D. Sequencing was performed on peripheral blood. The CDR3 bases are TGTGCCAGCAGCTTAAGATCGGGCTCTGGGGCCAACGTCCTGACTTTC. This translates into CASSLRSGSGANVLTF.